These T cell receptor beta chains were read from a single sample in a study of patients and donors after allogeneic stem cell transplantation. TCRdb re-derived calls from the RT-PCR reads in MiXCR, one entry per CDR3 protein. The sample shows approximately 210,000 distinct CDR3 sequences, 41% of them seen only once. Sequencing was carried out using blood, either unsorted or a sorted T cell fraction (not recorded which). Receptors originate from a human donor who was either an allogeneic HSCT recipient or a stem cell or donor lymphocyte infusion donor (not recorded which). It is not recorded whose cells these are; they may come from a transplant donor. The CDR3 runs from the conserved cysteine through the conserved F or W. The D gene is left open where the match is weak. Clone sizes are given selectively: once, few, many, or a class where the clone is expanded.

CDR3: CSVVPGQGYEQYF
DNA: TGCAGCGTCGTTCCGGGACAGGGGTACGAGCAGTACTTC
J: TRBJ2-7
V: TRBV29-1
size: once
D: TRBD1

CDR3: CASSLGQPAEAFF
DNA: TGTGCCAGCAGCTTGGGACAGCCTGCGGAAGCTTTCTTT
J: TRBJ1-1
V: TRBV7-6
size: many
D: TRBD1

CDR3: CASRMNGELFF
DNA: TGTGCCAGCAGAATGAACGGGGAGCTGTTTTTT
J: TRBJ2-2
V: TRBV2
size: NA
D: NA

CDR3: CASSQSGGDQPQHF
DNA: TGTGCCAGCAGCCAATCTGGAGGGGATCAGCCCCAGCATTTT
J: TRBJ1-5
V: TRBV3-1
size: NA
D: NA

CDR3: CASSTDRGNTEAFF
DNA: TGCGCCAGCAGCACTGACAGGGGGAACACTGAAGCTTTCTTT
J: TRBJ1-1
V: TRBV5-1
size: many
D: TRBD1

CDR3: CASSLRPTSYNEQFF
DNA: TGCGCCAGCAGCTTGAGGCCGACCTCCTACAATGAGCAGTTCTTC
J: TRBJ2-1
V: TRBV5-1
size: few
D: NA

CDR3: CASSQDVLPNTGELFF
DNA: TGTGCCAGCAGCCAAGATGTCCTTCCGAACACCGGGGAGCTGTTTTTT
J: TRBJ2-2
V: TRBV14
size: few
D: NA

CDR3: CASSSGAGVTDTQYF
DNA: TGTGCCAGCAGTTCAGGGGCGGGAGTTACAGATACGCAGTATTTT
J: TRBJ2-3
V: TRBV12-3/TRBV12-4
size: NA
D: NA

CDR3: CSAPPGQGARSNQPQHF
DNA: TGCAGTGCGCCGCCGGGACAGGGGGCTAGAAGCAATCAGCCCCAGCATTTT
J: TRBJ1-5
V: TRBV20-1
size: NA
D: TRBD1

CDR3: CASSFGGFSEAFF
DNA: TGTGCCAGCAGCTTTGGAGGGTTCTCTGAAGCTTTCTTT
J: TRBJ1-1
V: TRBV7-3
size: NA
D: NA

CDR3: CASNPTTWDYGYTF
DNA: TGTGCCAGCAACCCGACAACGTGGGACTATGGCTACACCTTC
J: TRBJ1-2
V: TRBV6-6
size: few
D: NA

CDR3: CASTRTSGKGNEQFF
DNA: TGTGCCAGCACCAGGACTAGCGGGAAGGGAAATGAGCAGTTCTTC
J: TRBJ2-1
V: TRBV7-2
size: NA
D: TRBD2

CDR3: CASSLLAGSGSADTQYF
DNA: TGTGCCAGCAGTTTATTAGCCGGTAGCGGGAGTGCAGATACGCAGTATTTT
J: TRBJ2-3
V: TRBV27
size: NA
D: TRBD2